A selection of T cell receptor beta chains follows, all from one sample in a study of T cells after yellow fever vaccination. In TCRdb, the 5' RACE reads were re-called with MiXCR into one record per CDR3 protein. The repertoire includes about 310,000 distinct CDR3 sequences, around 3.6% of them detected once, and around 24% sits in the top ten. Source: PBMCs, taken on the day of the yellow fever booster vaccination. The receptors stem from a man aged 18 to 30 who received the YFV17D yellow fever vaccine. The CDR3 runs from the conserved cysteine through the conserved F or W. A D gene is named only where the DNA matches it firmly. Some rows mark clone size as missing; the rest say once, few, many or name a class of expanded clone.

many	TRBV19	.	TRBJ2-7	CASEPPGQPGEQYF	TGTGCCAGTGAACCCCCGGGACAACCGGGGGAGCAGTACTTC
many	TRBV4-3	TRBD2	TRBJ2-3	CASSHLAGEGGTQYF	TGCGCCAGCAGCCACCTAGCGGGCGAAGGCGGTACGCAGTATTTT
many	TRBV12-3/TRBV12-4	.	TRBJ1-5	CASSPGGDSNQPQHF	TGTGCCAGCAGCCCTGGGGGTGATAGCAATCAGCCCCAGCATTTT
many	TRBV10-3	.	TRBJ2-1	CAITSGPEQFF	TGTGCCATTACAAGCGGGCCAGAGCAGTTCTTC
few	TRBV20-1	.	TRBJ1-1	CSARVGSTEAFF	TGCAGTGCTAGAGTGGGGAGCACTGAAGCTTTCTTT
many	TRBV24-1	.	TRBJ2-6	CATSDPRESGANVLTF	TGTGCCACCAGTGATCCAAGGGAATCCGGGGCCAACGTCCTGACTTTC
many	TRBV30	.	TRBJ2-4	CAWSNTGIAKNIQYF	TGTGCCTGGAGTAATACGGGTATAGCCAAAAACATTCAGTACTTC
.	TRBV14	.	TRBJ2-1	CASSQDFIQPRTYNEQFF	TGTGCCAGCAGCCAAGATTTTATTCAACCGCGGACCTACAATGAGCAGTTCTTC
few	TRBV30	.	TRBJ1-3	CACIVRNTIYF	TGTGCCTGCATCGTAAGAAACACCATATATTTT
few	TRBV10-3	.	TRBJ2-6	CAISESLGTGANVLTF	TGTGCCATCAGTGAGTCTCTCGGAACTGGGGCCAACGTCCTGACTTTC
.	TRBV7-2	.	TRBJ1-5	CASSLATNQPQHF	TGTGCCAGCAGCTTAGCAACCAATCAGCCCCAGCATTTT
many	TRBV12-3/TRBV12-4	.	TRBJ2-2	CASSLSRAGELFF	TGTGCCAGCAGTTTAAGCCGGGCCGGGGAGCTGTTTTTT
many	TRBV7-2	.	TRBJ2-4	CASSPTRSNIQYF	TGTGCCAGCAGCCCTACCAGGTCGAACATTCAGTACTTC
many	TRBV29-1	TRBD2	TRBJ2-1	CSVVGSGGAHNEQFF	TGCAGCGTTGTGGGTAGCGGGGGGGCCCACAATGAGCAGTTCTTC
few	TRBV2	TRBD1	TRBJ1-5	CASRDRANQPQHF	TGTGCCAGCAGGGACAGGGCCAATCAGCCCCAGCATTTT
many	TRBV4-1	TRBD1	TRBJ1-4	CASSQGTGGKGEKLFF	TGCGCCAGCAGCCAAGGGACAGGGGGAAAGGGTGAAAAACTGTTTTTT
few	TRBV5-1	.	TRBJ1-1	CASSSRGGNTEAFF	TGCGCCAGCAGCTCCCGCGGGGGGAACACTGAAGCTTTCTTT
many	TRBV7-2	TRBD2	TRBJ2-7	CASSAGTSGTYEQYF	TGTGCCAGCAGCGCCGGGACTAGCGGGACCTACGAGCAGTACTTC
few	TRBV9	TRBD2	TRBJ2-1	CASSVASGVLTWEQFF	TGTGCCAGCAGCGTAGCCAGCGGGGTCTTGACGTGGGAGCAGTTCTTC
many	TRBV5-1	TRBD2	TRBJ2-1	CASSLVLAGGHEQFF	TGCGCCAGCAGCTTGGTACTAGCGGGGGGGCATGAGCAGTTCTTC